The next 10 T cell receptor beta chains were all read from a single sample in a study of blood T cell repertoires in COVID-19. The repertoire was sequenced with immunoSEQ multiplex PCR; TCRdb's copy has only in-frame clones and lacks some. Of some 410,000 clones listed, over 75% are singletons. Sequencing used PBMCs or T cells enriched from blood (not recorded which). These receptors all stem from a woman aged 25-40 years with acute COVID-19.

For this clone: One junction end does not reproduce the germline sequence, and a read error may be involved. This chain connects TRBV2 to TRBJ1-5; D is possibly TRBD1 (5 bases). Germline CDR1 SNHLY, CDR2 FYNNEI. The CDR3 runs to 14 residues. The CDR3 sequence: CASGLGEANRPQHF. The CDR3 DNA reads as TGTGCCAGCGGCCTGGGGGAGGCCAATCGGCCCCAGCATTTT.

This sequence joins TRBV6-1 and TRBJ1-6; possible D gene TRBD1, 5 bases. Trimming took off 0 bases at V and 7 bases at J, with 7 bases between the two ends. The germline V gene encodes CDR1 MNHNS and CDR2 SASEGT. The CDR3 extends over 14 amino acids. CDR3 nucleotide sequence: TGTGCCAGCAGTGAAGCAGGGGTCAATTCACCCCTCCACTTT. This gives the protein CASSEAGVNSPLHF.

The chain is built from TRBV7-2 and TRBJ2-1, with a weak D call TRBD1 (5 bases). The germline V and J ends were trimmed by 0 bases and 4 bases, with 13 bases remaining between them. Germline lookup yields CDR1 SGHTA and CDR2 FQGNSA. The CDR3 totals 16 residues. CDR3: CASSLAVGPQYNEQFF. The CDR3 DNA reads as TGTGCCAGCAGCTTAGCTGTGGGGCCCCAATACAATGAGCAGTTCTTC.

The CDR3 DNA is TGTGCCAGCGGGGACAGCCTTTATGGCAATCAGCCCCAGCATTTT. Its translation is CASGDSLYGNQPQHF. This sequence joins TRBV21-1 and TRBJ1-5; the table's D call, TRBD1, has no DNA check behind it. TRBV21-1 is classified as a pseudogene. The CDR3 loop spans 15 amino acids.

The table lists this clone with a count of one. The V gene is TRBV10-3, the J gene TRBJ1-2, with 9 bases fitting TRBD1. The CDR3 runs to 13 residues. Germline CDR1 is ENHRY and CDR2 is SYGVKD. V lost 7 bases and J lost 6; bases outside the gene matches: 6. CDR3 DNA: TGTGCCATCACAACCGACAGGGGGGATGGCTACACCTTC. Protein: CAITTDRGDGYTF.

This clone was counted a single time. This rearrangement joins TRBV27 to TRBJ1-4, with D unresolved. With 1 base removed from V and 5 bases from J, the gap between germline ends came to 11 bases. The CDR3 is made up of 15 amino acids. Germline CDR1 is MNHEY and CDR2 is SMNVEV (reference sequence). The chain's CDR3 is CASSLFSVANEKLFF. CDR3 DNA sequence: TGTGCCAGCAGTTTATTTTCGGTAGCGAATGAAAAACTGTTTTTT.

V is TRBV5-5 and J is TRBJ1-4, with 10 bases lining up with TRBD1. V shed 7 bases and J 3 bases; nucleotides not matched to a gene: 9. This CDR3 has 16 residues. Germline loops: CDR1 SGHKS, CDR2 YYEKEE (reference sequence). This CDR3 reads CASSPGQGISNEKLFF. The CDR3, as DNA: TGTGCCAGCTCCCCGGGACAGGGGATTTCTAATGAAAAACTGTTTTTT.

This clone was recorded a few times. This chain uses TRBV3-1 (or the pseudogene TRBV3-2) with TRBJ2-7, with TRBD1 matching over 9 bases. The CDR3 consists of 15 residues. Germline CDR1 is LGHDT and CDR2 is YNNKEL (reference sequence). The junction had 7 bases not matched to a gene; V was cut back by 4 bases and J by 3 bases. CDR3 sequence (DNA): TGTGCCAGCAGCCCCACCGGGACAGGGTTCTACGAGCAGTACTTC. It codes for CASSPTGTGFYEQYF.

The CDR3 region is CASSPPDRGLYQETQYF. The CDR3 nucleotides read TGTGCCAGCTCACCACCGGACAGGGGGTTGTACCAAGAGACCCAGTACTTC. This chain joins TRBV18 and TRBJ2-5, with TRBD1 matching over 10 bases. V was pared by 0 bases and J by 0 bases, with 4 bases of the junction left unmatched. Per the germline V gene, CDR1 is KGHSH and CDR2 is LQKENI. The CDR3 is 17 residues long.

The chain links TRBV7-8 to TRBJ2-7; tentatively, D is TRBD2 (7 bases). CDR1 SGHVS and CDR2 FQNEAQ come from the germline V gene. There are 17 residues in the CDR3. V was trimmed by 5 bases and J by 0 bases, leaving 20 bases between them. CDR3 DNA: TGTGCCAGCAGCCAAATAAAGGGGGGGTTAAGCTCCTACGAGCAGTACTTC. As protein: CASSQIKGGLSSYEQYF.